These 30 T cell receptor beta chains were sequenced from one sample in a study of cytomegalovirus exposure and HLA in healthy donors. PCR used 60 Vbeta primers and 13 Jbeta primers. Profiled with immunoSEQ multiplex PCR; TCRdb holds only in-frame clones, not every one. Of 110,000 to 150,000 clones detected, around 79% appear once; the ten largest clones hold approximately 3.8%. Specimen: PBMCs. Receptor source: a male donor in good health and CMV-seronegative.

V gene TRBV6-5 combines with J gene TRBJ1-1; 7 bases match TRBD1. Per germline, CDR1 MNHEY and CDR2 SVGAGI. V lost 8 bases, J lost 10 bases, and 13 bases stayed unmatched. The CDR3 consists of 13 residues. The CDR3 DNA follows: TGTGCCAGCTGGCTAAAAAGACAGGGTAGAGCTTTCTTT. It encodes CASWLKRQGRAFF.

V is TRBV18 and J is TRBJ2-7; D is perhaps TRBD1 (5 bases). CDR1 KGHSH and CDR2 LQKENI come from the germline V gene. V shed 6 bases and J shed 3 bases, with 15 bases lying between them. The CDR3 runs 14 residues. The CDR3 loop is CASSDRQGFYEQYF. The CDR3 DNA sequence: TGTGCCAGCTCCGACCGGCAGGGATTCTACGAGCAGTACTTC.

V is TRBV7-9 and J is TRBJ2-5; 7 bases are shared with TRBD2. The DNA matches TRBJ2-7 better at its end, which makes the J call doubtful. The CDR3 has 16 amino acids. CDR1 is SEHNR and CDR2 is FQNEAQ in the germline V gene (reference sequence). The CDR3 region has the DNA TGTGCCAGCAGCCTAGGGGTGGGGGGGAGCTCCTACGAGCAGTACTTC. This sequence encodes CASSLGVGGSSYEQYF.

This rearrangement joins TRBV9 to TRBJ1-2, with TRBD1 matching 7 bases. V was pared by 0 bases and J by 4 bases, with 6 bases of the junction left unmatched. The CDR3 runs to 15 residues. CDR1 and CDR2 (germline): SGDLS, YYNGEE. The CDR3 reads CASSVASAGGYGYTF. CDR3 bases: TGTGCCAGCAGCGTAGCCTCAGCAGGGGGCTATGGCTACACCTTC.

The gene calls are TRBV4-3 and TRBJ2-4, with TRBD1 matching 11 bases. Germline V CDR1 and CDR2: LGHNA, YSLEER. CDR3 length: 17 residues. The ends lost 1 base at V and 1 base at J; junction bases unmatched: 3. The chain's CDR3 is CASSQGTGGMAKNIQYF. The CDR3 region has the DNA TGCGCCAGCAGCCAAGGGACAGGGGGCATGGCCAAAAACATTCAGTACTTC.

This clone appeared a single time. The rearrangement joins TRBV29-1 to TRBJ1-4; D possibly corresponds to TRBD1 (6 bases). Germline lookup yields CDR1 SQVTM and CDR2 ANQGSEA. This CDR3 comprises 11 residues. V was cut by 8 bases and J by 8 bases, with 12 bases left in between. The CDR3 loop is CSFEGGEKLFF. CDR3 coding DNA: TGCAGCTTCGAGGGGGGGGAAAAACTGTTTTTT.

CDR3 protein: CASSRDFQETQYF. In DNA, the CDR3 is TGCGCCAGCAGCCGGGACTTCCAAGAGACCCAGTACTTC. The chain couples TRBV5-1 to TRBJ2-5; TRBD2 might be the D (6 bases). In germline, CDR1 is SGHRS, CDR2 YFSETQ. The CDR3 has 13 residues. The V end lost 4 bases, the J end lost 1 base, and 8 bases lay between the germline ends.

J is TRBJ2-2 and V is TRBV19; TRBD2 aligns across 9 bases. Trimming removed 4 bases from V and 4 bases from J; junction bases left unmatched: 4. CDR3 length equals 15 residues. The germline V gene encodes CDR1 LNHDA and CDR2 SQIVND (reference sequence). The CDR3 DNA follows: TGTGCCAGTAGTACGGGACTAGCCTCCACCGGGGAGCTGTTTTTT. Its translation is CASSTGLASTGELFF. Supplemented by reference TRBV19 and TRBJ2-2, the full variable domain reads DGGITQSPKYLFRKEGQNVTLSCEQNLNHDAMYWYRQDPGQGLRLIYYSQIVNDFQKGDIAEGYSVSREKKESFPLTVTSAQKNPTAFYLCASSTGLASTGELFFGEGSRLTVL.

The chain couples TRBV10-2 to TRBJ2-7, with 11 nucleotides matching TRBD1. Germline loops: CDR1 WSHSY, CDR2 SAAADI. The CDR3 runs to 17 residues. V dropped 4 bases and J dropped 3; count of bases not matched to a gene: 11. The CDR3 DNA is TGCGCCAGCAGTGGGCCTCTTCTAGGGACAGGGGGCTACGAGCAGTACTTC. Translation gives CASSGPLLGTGGYEQYF.

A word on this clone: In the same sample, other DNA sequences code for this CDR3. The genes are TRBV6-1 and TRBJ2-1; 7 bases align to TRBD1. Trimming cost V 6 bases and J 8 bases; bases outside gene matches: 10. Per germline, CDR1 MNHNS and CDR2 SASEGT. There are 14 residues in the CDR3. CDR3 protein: CASRAGGRSDEQFF. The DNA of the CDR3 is TGTGCCAGCAGAGCAGGGGGTCGGAGCGATGAGCAGTTCTTC.

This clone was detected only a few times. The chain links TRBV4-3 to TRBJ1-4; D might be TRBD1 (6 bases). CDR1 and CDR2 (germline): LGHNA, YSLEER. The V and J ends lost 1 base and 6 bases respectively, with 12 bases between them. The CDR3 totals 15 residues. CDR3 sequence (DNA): TGCGCCAGCAGCCAAGCGGACAGTAAAGATGAAAAACTGTTTTTT. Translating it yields CASSQADSKDEKLFF.

Written as DNA, the CDR3 is TGTGCCAGCAGTGCTAGCGGGGGAAGCACAGATACGCAGTATTTT. Its protein is CASSASGGSTDTQYF. This chain joins TRBV25-1 and TRBJ2-3; 10 nucleotides align to TRBD2. This CDR3 is built from 15 residues. Looked up from germline, CDR1 is MGHDK and CDR2 is SYGVNS. Trimming removed 4 bases from V and 0 bases from J; junction bases left unmatched: 1. Filled out from reference TRBV25-1 and TRBJ2-3, the complete variable domain reads EADIYQTPRYLVIGTGKKITLECSQTMGHDKMYWYQQDPGMELHLIHYSYGVNSTEKGDLSSESTVSRIRTEHFPLTLESARPSHTSQYLCASSASGGSTDTQYFGPGTRLTVL.

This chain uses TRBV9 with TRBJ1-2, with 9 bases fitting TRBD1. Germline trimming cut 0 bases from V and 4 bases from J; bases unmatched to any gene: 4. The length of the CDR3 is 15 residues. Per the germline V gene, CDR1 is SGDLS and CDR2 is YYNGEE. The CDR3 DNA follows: TGTGCCAGCAGCGTAGGAGGGACAGGGTCCTATGGCTACACCTTC. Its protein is CASSVGGTGSYGYTF. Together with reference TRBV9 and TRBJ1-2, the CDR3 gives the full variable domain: DSGVTQTPKHLITATGQRVTLRCSPRSGDLSVYWYQQSLDQGLQFLIQYYNGEERAKGNILERFSAQQFPDLHSELNLSSLELGDSALYFCASSVGGTGSYGYTFGSGTRLTVV.

The CDR3 spells CASSLAEGYEQYF. CDR3 sequence (DNA): TGCGCCAGCAGCTTGGCAGAGGGATACGAGCAGTACTTC. J is TRBJ2-7 and V is TRBV5-1; D might be TRBD2 (5 bases). The CDR3 extends over 13 amino acids. Trimming removed 0 bases from V and 4 bases from J, with 8 bases in between. In germline, CDR1 is SGHRS, CDR2 YFSETQ.

CDR3 region: CASAKRSSGANVLTF. DNA of the CDR3: TGTGCCAGCGCCAAAAGGAGCTCTGGGGCCAACGTCCTGACTTTC. V and J are TRBV5-5 and TRBJ2-6; D gene unclear. Germline CDR1 reads SGHKS; CDR2 reads YYEKEE (reference sequence). V lost 7 bases, J lost 0 bases, and 11 bases lay in between. There are 15 residues in the CDR3.

Here the CDR3 reads CASSFGGEDTEAFF. CDR3 coding DNA: TGTGCCAGCAGCTTCGGGGGGGAGGACACTGAAGCTTTCTTT. The chain couples TRBV11-3 to TRBJ1-1, with a weak D call TRBD1 (5 bases). The V end was cut by 3 bases, the J end by 3 bases, with 11 bases between. The germline V gene encodes CDR1 SGHNT and CDR2 YENEEA. This CDR3 contains 14 residues.

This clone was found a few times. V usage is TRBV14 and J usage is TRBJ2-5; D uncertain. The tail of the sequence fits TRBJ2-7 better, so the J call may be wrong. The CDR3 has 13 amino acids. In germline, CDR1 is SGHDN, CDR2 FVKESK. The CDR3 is CASSPSRTYEQYF. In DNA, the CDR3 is TGTGCCAGCAGCCCTTCTAGAACCTACGAGCAGTACTTC.

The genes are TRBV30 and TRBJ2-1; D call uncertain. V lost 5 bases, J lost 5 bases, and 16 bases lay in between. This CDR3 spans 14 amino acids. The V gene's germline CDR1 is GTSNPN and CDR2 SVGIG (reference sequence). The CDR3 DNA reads TGTGCCTGGTCATCGAACAGTCGAGACAATGAGCAGTTCTTC. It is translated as CAWSSNSRDNEQFF.

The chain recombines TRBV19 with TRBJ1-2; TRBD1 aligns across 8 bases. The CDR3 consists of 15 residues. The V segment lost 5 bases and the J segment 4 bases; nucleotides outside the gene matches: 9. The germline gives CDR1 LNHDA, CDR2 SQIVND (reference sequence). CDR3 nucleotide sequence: TGTGCCAGTAGTCCGGTGGACAGGGAGCTCTATGGCTACACCTTC. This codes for CASSPVDRELYGYTF. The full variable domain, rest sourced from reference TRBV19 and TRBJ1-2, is DGGITQSPKYLFRKEGQNVTLSCEQNLNHDAMYWYRQDPGQGLRLIYYSQIVNDFQKGDIAEGYSVSREKKESFPLTVTSAQKNPTAFYLCASSPVDRELYGYTFGSGTRLTVV.

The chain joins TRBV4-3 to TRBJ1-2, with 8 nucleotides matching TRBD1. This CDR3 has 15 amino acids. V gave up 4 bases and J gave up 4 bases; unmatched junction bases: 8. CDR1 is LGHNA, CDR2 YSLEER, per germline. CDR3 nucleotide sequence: TGCGCCAGCAGCCGCAACAGGGGGACGGGCTATGGCTACACCTTC. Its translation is CASSRNRGTGYGYTF.

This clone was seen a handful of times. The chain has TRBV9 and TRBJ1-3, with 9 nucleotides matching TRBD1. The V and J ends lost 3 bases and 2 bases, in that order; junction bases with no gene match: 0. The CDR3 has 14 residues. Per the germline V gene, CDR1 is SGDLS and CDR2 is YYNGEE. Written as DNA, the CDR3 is TGTGCCAGCAGCGGACAGGGGGCTGGAAACACCATATATTTT. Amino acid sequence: CASSGQGAGNTIYF.

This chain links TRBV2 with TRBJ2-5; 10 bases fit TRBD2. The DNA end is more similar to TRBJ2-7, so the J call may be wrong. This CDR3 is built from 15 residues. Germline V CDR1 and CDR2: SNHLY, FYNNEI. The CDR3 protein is CASISGLADTYEQYF. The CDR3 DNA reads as TGTGCCAGCATATCCGGACTAGCGGATACCTACGAGCAGTACTTC.

The CDR3 sequence: CATSRTSLRQGYEQYF. The CDR3 coding sequence is TGTGCCACCAGCAGAACTTCTCTCCGACAGGGTTACGAGCAGTACTTC. This rearrangement joins TRBV15 to TRBJ2-7; TRBD1 aligns across 7 bases. The germline CDR1 and CDR2 sequences are LNHNV and YYDKDF (reference sequence). The CDR3 is 16 residues long. J gave up 4 bases and V 2 bases, and 11 bases lay outside the gene matches.

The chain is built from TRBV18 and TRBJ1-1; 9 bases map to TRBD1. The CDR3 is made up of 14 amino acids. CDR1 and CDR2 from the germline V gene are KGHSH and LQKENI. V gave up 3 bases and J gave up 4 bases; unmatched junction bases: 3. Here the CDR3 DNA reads TGTGCCAGCTCACCGCGGGACAGGGTCACTGAAGCTTTCTTT. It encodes CASSPRDRVTEAFF.

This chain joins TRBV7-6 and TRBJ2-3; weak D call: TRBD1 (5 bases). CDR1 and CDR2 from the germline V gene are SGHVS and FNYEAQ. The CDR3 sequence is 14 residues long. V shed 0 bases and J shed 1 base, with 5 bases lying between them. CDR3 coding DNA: TGTGCCAGCAGCTTAGCAGGGGGCACAGATACGCAGTATTTT. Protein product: CASSLAGGTDTQYF.

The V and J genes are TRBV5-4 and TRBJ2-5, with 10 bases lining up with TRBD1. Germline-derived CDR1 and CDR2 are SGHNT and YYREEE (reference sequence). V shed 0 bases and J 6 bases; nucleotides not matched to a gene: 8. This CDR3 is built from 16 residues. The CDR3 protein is CASSLGGQGFGKTQYF. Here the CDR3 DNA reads TGTGCCAGCAGCTTGGGGGGACAGGGGTTCGGAAAGACCCAGTACTTC.

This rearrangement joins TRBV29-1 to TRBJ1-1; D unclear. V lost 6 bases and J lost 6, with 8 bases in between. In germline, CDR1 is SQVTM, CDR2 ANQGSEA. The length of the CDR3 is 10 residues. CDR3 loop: CSVLRAEAFF. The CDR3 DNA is TGCAGCGTGCTGAGGGCTGAAGCTTTCTTT. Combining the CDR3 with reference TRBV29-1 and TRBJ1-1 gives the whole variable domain SAVISQKPSRDICQRGTSLTIQCQVDSQVTMMFWYRQQPGQSLTLIATANQGSEATYESGFVIDKFPISRPNLTFSTLTVSNMSPEDSSIYLCSVLRAEAFFGQGTRLTVV.

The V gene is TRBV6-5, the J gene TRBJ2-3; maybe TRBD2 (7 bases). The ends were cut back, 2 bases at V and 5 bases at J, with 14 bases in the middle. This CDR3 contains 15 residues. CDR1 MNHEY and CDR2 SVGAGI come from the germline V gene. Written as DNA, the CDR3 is TGTGCCAGCAGTTACAGCCGGGGGGCTAAAGATACGCAGTATTTT. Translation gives CASSYSRGAKDTQYF.

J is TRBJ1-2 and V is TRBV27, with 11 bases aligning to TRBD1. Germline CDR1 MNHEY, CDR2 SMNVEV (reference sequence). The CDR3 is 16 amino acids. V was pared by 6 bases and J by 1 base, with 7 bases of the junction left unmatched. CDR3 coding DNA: TGTGCCAGCAGAGCCCCCGGGACAGGGGGTAACTATGGCTACACCTTC. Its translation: CASRAPGTGGNYGYTF.

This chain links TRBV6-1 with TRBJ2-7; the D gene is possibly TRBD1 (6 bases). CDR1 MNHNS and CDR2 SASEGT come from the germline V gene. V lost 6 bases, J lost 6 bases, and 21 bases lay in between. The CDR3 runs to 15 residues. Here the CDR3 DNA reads TGTGCCAGCAGGGAAACAGGGAAAGGCCCTAGCGAGCAGTACTTC. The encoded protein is CASRETGKGPSEQYF.